This T cell receptor (beta chain) is from a study of blood T cell repertoires in COVID-19. Background on the study: T cells, B-cell-depleted T cells, or PBMCs provided the cDNA or gDNA that served as material.

CDR1 and CDR2 (germline): LGHNT, FRNRAP. V lost 0 bases, J lost 4 bases, and 8 bases stayed unmatched. The CDR3 is made up of 18 amino acids. Source study methods: Reference gene primers were amplified, and this amplification served to estimate nucleated cell counts. Sequencing used immunoSEQ multiplex PCR; TCRdb keeps in-frame clones, though not all of them. The V and J calls and the clone size are those of that table, but D and trimming were determined from the DNA. The sample lists 150,000 to 160,000 clones; less than 90% were seen once. The sequencing sample was made of peripheral blood. The rearrangement links TRBV12-5 to TRBJ1-6; 8 bases line up with TRBD1. This sequence was found in a woman aged 70-85 years with acute or convalescent COVID-19. CDR3 bases: TGTGCTAGTGGTTTGGTACTAACAGGGGGTTATTATAATTCACCCCTCCACTTT. It yields the protein CASGLVLTGGYYNSPLHF.